This is a list of T cell receptor beta chains from one sample in a study of blood T cell repertoires in COVID-19. The protocol was immunoSEQ multiplex PCR, while the TCRdb copy is restricted to in-frame clones and leaves out a portion. Of a few hundred thousand clones in the sample, around 86% are singletons; the top ten hold less than 4%. The sequenced material came from peripheral blood. These TCRs come from a man aged 18 to 29 with active or convalescent COVID-19. Both conserved end residues are part of each CDR3. D genes are given only for firm matches. Clone size is stated in some rows and not others, as once, few, many or a class when expanded.

j_gene | d_gene | v_gene | abundance | CDR3aa | CDR3nt
TRBJ1-5 | NA | TRBV19 | NA | CASKGPGQQNQPQHF | TGTGCCAGTAAAGGTCCAGGACAGCAGAATCAGCCCCAGCATTTT
TRBJ2-7 | NA | TRBV9 | few | CASSPSARGEQYF | TGTGCCAGCAGCCCTTCGGCCCGAGGAGAGCAGTACTTC
TRBJ2-7 | NA | TRBV7-2 | NA | CASSLGARRTYEQYF | TGTGCCAGCAGCTTAGGTGCAAGGAGGACCTACGAGCAGTACTTC
TRBJ2-7 | NA | TRBV5-4 | NA | CASSLVSVPYEQYF | TGTGCCAGCAGCCTGGTCAGCGTACCCTACGAGCAGTACTTC
TRBJ2-7 | TRBD1 | TRBV10-3 | few | CAISPGQGASEQYF | TGTGCCATCAGTCCCGGACAGGGGGCAAGCGAGCAGTACTTC
TRBJ1-5 | NA | TRBV15 | once | CATSRDRGTGNQPQHF | TGTGCCACCAGCAGAGATCGCGGGACGGGAAATCAGCCCCAGCATTTT
TRBJ2-2 | NA | TRBV7-8 | NA | CASSLLDTNTGELFF | TGTGCCAGCAGCTTATTGGACACGAACACCGGGGAGCTGTTTTTT
TRBJ1-5 | NA | TRBV24-1 | few | CATSGGGQPQHF | TGTGCCACCAGTGGAGGGGGTCAGCCCCAGCATTTT
TRBJ2-7 | NA | TRBV27 | NA | CASSFGRMYEQYF | TGTGCCAGCAGTTTTGGCAGGATGTACGAGCAGTACTTC
TRBJ1-5 | NA | TRBV24-1 | NA | CATSDLRVWQNNQPQHF | TGTGCCACCAGTGATTTGCGGGTGTGGCAGAACAATCAGCCCCAGCATTTT
TRBJ1-2 | NA | TRBV11-3 | few | CASSLQDYGYTF | TGTGCCAGCAGCTTACAGGACTATGGCTACACCTTC
TRBJ1-1 | NA | TRBV5-5 | NA | CASSPSIGGIEAFF | TGTGCCAGCAGCCCCTCAATAGGGGGTATTGAAGCTTTCTTT
TRBJ2-3 | NA | TRBV6-5 | NA | CASSYLSTDTQYF | TGTGCCAGCAGTTATCTCAGCACAGATACGCAGTATTTT
TRBJ2-7 | NA | TRBV12-3/TRBV12-4 | NA | CASSLGQISEQYF | TGTGCCAGCAGTTTGGGCCAGATAAGCGAGCAGTACTTC
TRBJ1-3 | NA | TRBV5-6 | NA | CASLSGNTIYF | TGTGCCAGCCTTTCTGGAAACACCATATATTTT
TRBJ2-7 | NA | TRBV4-1 | NA | CASSQDSLASYEQYF | TGCGCCAGCAGCCAAGACTCCCTAGCGTCCTACGAGCAGTACTTC
TRBJ2-3 | NA | TRBV5-1 | NA | CASSLGDRSTDTQYF | TGCGCCAGCAGCTTAGGAGACAGAAGCACAGATACGCAGTATTTT
TRBJ1-1 | NA | TRBV28 | NA | CASSLSSGEAFF | TGTGCCAGCAGTTTATCATCAGGGGAAGCTTTCTTT
TRBJ1-5 | NA | TRBV7-2 | NA | CASSRGAFNQPQHF | TGTGCCAGCAGCCGGGGGGCTTTCAATCAGCCCCAGCATTTT
TRBJ2-7 | TRBD2 | TRBV9 | NA | CASSVDVLAGGPEQYF | TGTGCCAGCAGCGTAGATGTACTAGCGGGAGGGCCCGAGCAGTACTTC
TRBJ2-2 | TRBD2 | TRBV30 | few | CAWSMTSGNTGELFF | TGTGCCTGGAGCATGACTAGCGGTAATACCGGGGAGCTGTTTTTT
TRBJ2-7 | TRBD2 | TRBV6-2/TRBV6-3 | NA | CASSPPGLAGGYEQYF | TGTGCCAGCAGTCCCCCGGGACTAGCGGGAGGGTACGAGCAGTACTTC
TRBJ1-2 | TRBD1 | TRBV6-5 | NA | CASSYRDRGNGYTF | TGTGCCAGCAGTTACCGGGACAGGGGAAATGGCTACACCTTC
TRBJ2-7 | TRBD2 | TRBV7-3 | NA | CASSPSGRESSYEQYF | TGTGCCAGCAGCCCTTCCGGGCGGGAGAGCTCCTACGAGCAGTACTTC
TRBJ2-2 | NA | TRBV6-6 | NA | CASSYGRGKGTGELFF | TGTGCCAGCAGTTACGGCAGGGGCAAGGGGACCGGGGAGCTGTTTTTT
TRBJ1-1 | NA | TRBV12-3/TRBV12-4 | NA | CASSFRENTEAFF | TGTGCCAGCAGTTTTCGGGAGAACACTGAAGCTTTCTTT
TRBJ1-2 | TRBD1 | TRBV19 | NA | CASSARDRVGGYTF | TGTGCCAGTAGTGCCCGGGACAGGGTCGGAGGCTACACCTTC
TRBJ1-1 | NA | TRBV7-9 | NA | CASSQTGYTEAFF | TGTGCCAGCAGCCAAACGGGGTATACTGAAGCTTTCTTT
TRBJ2-1 | NA | TRBV24-1 | NA | CATSVQASSYNEQFF | TGTGCCACCAGTGTCCAGGCGTCCTCCTACAATGAGCAGTTCTTC
TRBJ1-1 | TRBD1 | TRBV6-1 | few | CASSEWTGQGGTEAFF | TGTGCCAGCAGTGAATGGACTGGACAGGGGGGGACTGAAGCTTTCTTT
TRBJ2-5 | TRBD2 | TRBV2 | NA | CASSLETSGETQYF | TGTGCCAGCAGCCTCGAGACTAGCGGGGAGACCCAGTACTTC
TRBJ2-7 | NA | TRBV7-2 | NA | CASSRDPGDPSYEQYF | TGTGCCAGCAGTCGCGACCCAGGGGACCCCTCCTACGAGCAGTACTTC
TRBJ1-1 | NA | TRBV9 | few | CASSSMSEGEAFF | TGTGCCAGCAGCAGTATGTCTGAGGGCGAAGCTTTCTTT
TRBJ1-1 | NA | TRBV4-3 | NA | CASSQASSGNTEAFF | TGCGCCAGCAGCCAAGCGTCGTCGGGGAACACTGAAGCTTTCTTT
TRBJ2-1 | TRBD2 | TRBV7-7 | NA | CASSITGTSGRWNEQFF | TGTGCTAGCAGCATAACCGGGACTAGCGGGAGGTGGAATGAGCAGTTCTTC
TRBJ1-1 | NA | TRBV3-1/TRBV3-2 | NA | CASSQALNTEAFF | TGTGCCAGCAGCCAGGCCTTGAACACTGAAGCTTTCTTT
TRBJ1-5 | NA | TRBV19 | NA | CASSIGDRGDQPQHF | TGTGCCAGTAGTATAGGCGACAGAGGTGATCAGCCCCAGCATTTT
TRBJ2-3 | NA | TRBV13 | NA | CASSLSAANTQYF | TGTGCCAGCAGCTTAAGCGCCGCGAATACGCAGTATTTT
TRBJ2-7 | NA | TRBV28 | NA | CASSTGGEQYF | TGTGCCAGCAGTACAGGTGGCGAGCAGTACTTC
TRBJ2-1 | NA | TRBV9 | NA | CASSETTGLGYNEQFF | TGTGCCAGCAGCGAGACGACAGGACTGGGATACAATGAGCAGTTCTTC
TRBJ2-5 | TRBD2 | TRBV9 | NA | CASGTSGRSGTQYF | TGTGCCAGTGGGACTAGCGGGAGGTCGGGGACCCAGTACTTC
TRBJ2-5 | NA | TRBV3-1/TRBV3-2 | NA | CASSPGGASMGETQYF | TGTGCCAGCAGCCCTGGGGGGGCTTCCATGGGAGAGACCCAGTACTTC
TRBJ1-1 | NA | TRBV11-2 | NA | CASSLGGTSNTEAFF | TGTGCCAGCAGCTTAGGGGGGACATCGAACACTGAAGCTTTCTTT
TRBJ1-4 | NA | TRBV10-2 | NA | CASSDLLRDSRRELFF | TGCGCCAGCAGTGATTTACTAAGGGACTCCCGAAGGGAACTGTTTTTT
TRBJ2-1 | TRBD1 | TRBV9 | NA | CASSAGQGSEQFF | TGTGCCAGCAGCGCGGGACAGGGTAGCGAGCAGTTCTTC
TRBJ2-2 | NA | TRBV6-6 | NA | CASSYAGVNTGELFF | TGTGCCAGCAGTTACGCCGGGGTCAACACCGGGGAGCTGTTTTTT
TRBJ1-1 | NA | TRBV19 | NA | CASSLRPSNTEAFF | TGTGCCAGTAGCTTGAGGCCGTCGAACACTGAAGCTTTCTTT